This TCR beta chain was obtained from a study of T cell responses to AZD1222 COVID-19 vaccine. Study observations and caveats: Seropositive at baseline were only five or six AZD1222 recipients. Spike-wide coverage was observed for vaccine-associated CD4 TCRs, with dominant responses at 160-218 and 743-854. Clonal diversity may have been underestimated, and the donors were mostly white British, with more females than males.

Germline CDR1 and CDR2: SQVTM and ANQGSEA. The CDR3 has 13 residues. Trimming removed 4 bases from V and 8 bases from J, with 17 bases in between. In the case of this clone: Its antigen is unknown.

The protocol was immunoSEQ multiplex PCR, while the TCRdb copy is restricted to in-frame clones and leaves out a portion. The top ten hold over 0.85% of the sample, which has some 200,000 clones, approximately 91% seen once. The specimen comprised peripheral blood, sampled on day 0 of AZD1222 vaccination. The rearrangement links TRBV29-1 to TRBJ1-2; a weak D match, TRBD1 (6 bases). This receptor was identified in an adult in good health. The CDR3 nucleotides are TGCAGCGTTGGCCCCGGGACAATGTCGGGCTACACCTTC. Translated, it gives CSVGPGTMSGYTF.